Presented here are 4 T cell receptor beta chains from one specimen sequenced in a study of cytomegalovirus exposure and HLA in healthy donors. PCR used 60 Vbeta primers and 13 Jbeta primers. Measured with immunoSEQ multiplex PCR; TCRdb has only the in-frame clones, and not every one. The table has around 200,000 clones, about 80% seen once. The sample comprised PBMCs. These receptors all come from a woman aged 55-69 years in good health and CMV-seropositive.

Note on this clone: One junction end disagrees with the germline gene, perhaps due to a read error. This rearrangement joins TRBV7-9 to TRBJ1-3, with a tentative D call TRBD1 (6 bases). Germline CDR1 SEHNR, CDR2 FQNEAQ (reference sequence). The CDR3 extends over 19 amino acids. The CDR3 reads CSSSPYQDQGQSSGNTIYF. The CDR3 nucleotides are TGTTCCAGCAGCCCATACCAAGACCAGGGACAAAGCTCTGGAAACACCATATATTTT.

The chain links TRBV5-1 to TRBJ2-7; D is perhaps TRBD2 (6 bases). Trimming pared 2 bases from V and 5 bases from J, leaving 11 bases between. The CDR3 loop spans 13 amino acids. Germline CDR1 SGHRS, CDR2 YFSETQ. CDR3 sequence reads: CASSFGGADEQYF. The CDR3 DNA follows: TGCGCCAGCAGCTTCGGGGGAGCAGACGAGCAGTACTTC.

The chain links TRBV5-1 to TRBJ2-5; D not resolved. V dropped 4 bases and J dropped 3 bases, with 10 bases sitting between them. CDR1 and CDR2 from the germline V gene are SGHRS and YFSETQ. This CDR3 has 13 amino acids. CDR3 bases: TGCGCCAGCAGCCGTTGGCTAGAAGAGACCCAGTACTTC. It specifies CASSRWLEETQYF.

The chain links TRBV28 to TRBJ1-1; weak D call: TRBD1 (6 bases). Germline values: CDR1 MDHEN, CDR2 SYDVKM. V gave up 5 bases and J gave up 3 bases, with 16 bases separating them. This CDR3 has 15 amino acids. The CDR3 bases are TGTGCCAGCAGTCCTCCAGGGGCGGGGGACACTGAAGCTTTCTTT. This gives the protein CASSPPGAGDTEAFF.